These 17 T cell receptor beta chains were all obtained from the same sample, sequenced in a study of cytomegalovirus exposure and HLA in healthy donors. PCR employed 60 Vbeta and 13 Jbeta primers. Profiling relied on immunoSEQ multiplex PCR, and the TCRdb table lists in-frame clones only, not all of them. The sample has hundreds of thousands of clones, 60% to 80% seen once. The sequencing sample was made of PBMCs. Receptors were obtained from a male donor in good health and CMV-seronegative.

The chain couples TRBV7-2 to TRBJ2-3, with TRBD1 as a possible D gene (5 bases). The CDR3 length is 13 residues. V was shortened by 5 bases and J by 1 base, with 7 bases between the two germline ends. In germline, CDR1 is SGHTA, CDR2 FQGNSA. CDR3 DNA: TGTGCCAGCAGCAGGGGCGGCACAGATACGCAGTATTTT. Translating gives CASSRGGTDTQYF.

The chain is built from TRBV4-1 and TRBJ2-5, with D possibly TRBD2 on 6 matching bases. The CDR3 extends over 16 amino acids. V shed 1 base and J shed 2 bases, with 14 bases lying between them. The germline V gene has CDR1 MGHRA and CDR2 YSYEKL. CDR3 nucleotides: TGCGCCAGCAGCCAAGTTGTTCGGACTATTCAAGAGACCCAGTACTTC. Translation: CASSQVVRTIQETQYF.

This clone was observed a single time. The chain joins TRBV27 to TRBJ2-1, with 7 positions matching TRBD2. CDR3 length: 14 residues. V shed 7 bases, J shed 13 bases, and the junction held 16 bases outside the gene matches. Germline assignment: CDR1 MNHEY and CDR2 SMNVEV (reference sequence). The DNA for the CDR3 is TGTGCCAGCAATCTACTCGGGACTACCTCCCTTCAGTTCTTC. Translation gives CASNLLGTTSLQFF.

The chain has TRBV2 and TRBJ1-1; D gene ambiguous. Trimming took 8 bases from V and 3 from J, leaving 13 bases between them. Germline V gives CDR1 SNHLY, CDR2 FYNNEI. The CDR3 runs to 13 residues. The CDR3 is CASRFVLDTEAFF. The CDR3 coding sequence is TGTGCCAGCCGGTTTGTTCTCGACACTGAAGCTTTCTTT.

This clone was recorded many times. The CDR3 loop is CAGSSGLSYEQYF. CDR3 bases: TGTGCCGGATCTAGCGGGCTCTCCTACGAGCAGTACTTC. This chain joins TRBV28 and TRBJ2-7, with 8 bases identical to TRBD2. The germline CDR1 and CDR2 sequences are MDHEN and SYDVKM. The CDR3 runs to 13 residues. Losses at the gene ends were 11 bases for V and 0 bases for J; bases not matched to a gene: 6.

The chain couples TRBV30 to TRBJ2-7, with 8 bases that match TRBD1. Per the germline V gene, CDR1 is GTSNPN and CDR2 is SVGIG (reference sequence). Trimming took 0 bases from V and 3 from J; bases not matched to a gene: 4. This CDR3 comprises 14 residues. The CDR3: CAWSVAGGIYEQYF. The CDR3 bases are TGTGCCTGGAGTGTAGCAGGGGGCATCTACGAGCAGTACTTC.

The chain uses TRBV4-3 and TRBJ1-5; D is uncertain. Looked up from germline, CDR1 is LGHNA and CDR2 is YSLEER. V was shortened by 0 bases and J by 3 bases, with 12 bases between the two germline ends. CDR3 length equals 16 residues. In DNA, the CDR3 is TGCGCCAGCAGCCAAGATTGGGCTCGGAACAATCAGCCCCAGCATTTT. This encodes CASSQDWARNNQPQHF.

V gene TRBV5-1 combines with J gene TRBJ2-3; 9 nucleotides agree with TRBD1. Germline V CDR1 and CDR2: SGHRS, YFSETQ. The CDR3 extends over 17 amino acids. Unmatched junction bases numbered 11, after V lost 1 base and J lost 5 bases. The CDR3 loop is CASSLTRDRDIRDTQYF. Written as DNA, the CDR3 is TGCGCCAGCAGCTTGACCCGGGACAGGGACATCAGAGATACGCAGTATTTT.

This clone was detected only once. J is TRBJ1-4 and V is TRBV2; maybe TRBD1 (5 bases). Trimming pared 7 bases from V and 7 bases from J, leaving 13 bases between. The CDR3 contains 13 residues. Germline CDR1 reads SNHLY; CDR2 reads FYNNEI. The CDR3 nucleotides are TGTGCCAGCACTATCGGACACGGTGAAAAACTGTTTTTT. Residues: CASTIGHGEKLFF. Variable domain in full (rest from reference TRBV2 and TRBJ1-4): EPEVTQTPSHQVTQMGQEVILRCVPISNHLYFYWYRQILGQKVEFLVSFYNNEISEKSEIFDDQFSVERPDGSNFTLKIRSTKLEDSAMYFCASTIGHGEKLFFGSGTQLSVL.

CDR3 residues: CASSLLAGGLATQYF. DNA of the CDR3: TGTGCCAGCAGCTTGTTAGCGGGGGGGCTCGCGACCCAGTACTTC. The chain joins TRBV7-3 to TRBJ2-5, with TRBD2 matching 11 bases. The CDR3 contains 15 residues. V was clipped by 3 bases and J by 7 bases; unmatched bases: 7. Germline-derived CDR1 and CDR2 are SGHTA and FQGTGA.

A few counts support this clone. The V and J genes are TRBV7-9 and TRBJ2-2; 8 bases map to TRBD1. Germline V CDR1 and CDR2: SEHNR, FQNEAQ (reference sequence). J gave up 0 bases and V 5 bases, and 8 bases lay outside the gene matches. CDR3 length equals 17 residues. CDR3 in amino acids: CASSAHGQGPNTGELFF. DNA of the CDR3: TGTGCCAGCAGCGCCCATGGACAGGGACCGAACACCGGGGAGCTGTTTTTT.

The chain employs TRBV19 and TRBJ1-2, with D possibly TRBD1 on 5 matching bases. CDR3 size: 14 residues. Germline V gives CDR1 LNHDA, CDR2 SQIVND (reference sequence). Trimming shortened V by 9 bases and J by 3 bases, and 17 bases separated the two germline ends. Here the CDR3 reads CASHPMGGDYGYTF. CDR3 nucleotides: TGTGCCAGCCATCCGATGGGGGGTGACTATGGCTACACCTTC.

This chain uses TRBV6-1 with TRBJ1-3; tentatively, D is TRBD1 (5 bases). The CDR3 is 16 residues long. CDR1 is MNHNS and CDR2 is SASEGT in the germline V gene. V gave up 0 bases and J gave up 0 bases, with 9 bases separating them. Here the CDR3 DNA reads TGTGCCAGCAGTGAAGCCGGCGGGGGCTCTGGAAACACCATATATTTT. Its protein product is CASSEAGGGSGNTIYF.

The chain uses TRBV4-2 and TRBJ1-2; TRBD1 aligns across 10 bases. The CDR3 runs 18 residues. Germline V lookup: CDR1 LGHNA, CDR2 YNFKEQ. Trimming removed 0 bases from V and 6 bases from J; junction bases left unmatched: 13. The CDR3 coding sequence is TGTGCCAGCAGCCAAGACGGAATTTCGGGGACAGGGGAAAATGGCTACACCTTC. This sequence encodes CASSQDGISGTGENGYTF.

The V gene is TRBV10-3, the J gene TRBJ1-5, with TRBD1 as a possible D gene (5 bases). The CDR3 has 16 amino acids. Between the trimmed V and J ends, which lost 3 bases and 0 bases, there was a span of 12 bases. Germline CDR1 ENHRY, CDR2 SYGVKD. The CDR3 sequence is CAISDSDSNSNQPQHF. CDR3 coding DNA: TGTGCCATCAGTGACTCCGACAGCAATAGCAATCAGCCCCAGCATTTT.

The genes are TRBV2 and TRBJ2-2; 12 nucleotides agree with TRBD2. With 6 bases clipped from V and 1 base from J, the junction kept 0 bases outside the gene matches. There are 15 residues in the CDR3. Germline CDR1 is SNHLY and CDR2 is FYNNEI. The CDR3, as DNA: TGTGCCAGCAGGGGACTAGCGGGGAACACCGGGGAGCTGTTTTTT. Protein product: CASRGLAGNTGELFF.

The CDR3 protein is CSVYHYEQYF. The CDR3 nucleotides read TGCAGCGTCTACCACTACGAGCAGTACTTC. V gene TRBV29-1 combines with J gene TRBJ2-7; D not resolved. This CDR3 region has 10 residues. CDR1 is SQVTM and CDR2 is ANQGSEA in the germline V gene. Trimming removed 6 bases from V and 3 bases from J, with 6 bases in between.